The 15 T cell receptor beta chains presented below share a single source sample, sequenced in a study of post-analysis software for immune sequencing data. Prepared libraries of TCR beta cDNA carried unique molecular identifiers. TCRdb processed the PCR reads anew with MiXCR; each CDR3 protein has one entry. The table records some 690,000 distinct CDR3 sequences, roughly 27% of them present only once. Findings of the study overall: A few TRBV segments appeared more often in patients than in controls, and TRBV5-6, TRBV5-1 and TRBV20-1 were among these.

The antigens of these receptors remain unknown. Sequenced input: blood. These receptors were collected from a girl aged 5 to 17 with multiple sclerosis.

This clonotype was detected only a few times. The CDR3 reads CASSEAGGEETQYF. The CDR3, as DNA: TGTGCCAGCAGTGAAGCGGGGGGGGAGGAGACCCAGTACTTC. This chain connects TRBV28 to TRBJ2-5; 10 positions match TRBD2. Germline V gene lookup returns CDR1 MDHEN and CDR2 SYDVKM. This CDR3 region has 14 residues. V lost 5 bases, J lost 5 bases, and 5 bases stayed unmatched.

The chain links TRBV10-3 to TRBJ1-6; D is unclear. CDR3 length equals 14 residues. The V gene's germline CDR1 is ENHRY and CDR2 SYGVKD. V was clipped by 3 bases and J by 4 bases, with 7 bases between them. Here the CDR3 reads CAISERDYNSPLHF. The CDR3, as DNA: TGTGCCATCAGTGAAAGAGATTATAATTCACCCCTCCACTTT.

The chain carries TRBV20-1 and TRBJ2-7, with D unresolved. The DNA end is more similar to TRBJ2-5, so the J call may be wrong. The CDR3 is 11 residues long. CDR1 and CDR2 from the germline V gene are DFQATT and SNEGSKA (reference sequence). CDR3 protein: CSASKVETQYF. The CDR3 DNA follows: TGCAGTGCTAGTAAAGTGGAGACCCAGTACTTC.

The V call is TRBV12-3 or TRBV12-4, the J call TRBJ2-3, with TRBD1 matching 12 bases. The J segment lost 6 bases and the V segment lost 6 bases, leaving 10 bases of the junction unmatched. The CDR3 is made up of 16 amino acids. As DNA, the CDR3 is TGTGCCAGCAGCCCACTTCCGGGACAGGGGGCCGATACGCAGTATTTT. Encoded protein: CASSPLPGQGADTQYF.

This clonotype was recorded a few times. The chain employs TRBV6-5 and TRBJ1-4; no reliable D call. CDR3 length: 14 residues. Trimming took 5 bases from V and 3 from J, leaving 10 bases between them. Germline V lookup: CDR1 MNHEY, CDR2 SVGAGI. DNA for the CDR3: TGTGCCAGCAGTCTTGACACTGCTAATGAAAAACTGTTTTTT. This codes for CASSLDTANEKLFF.

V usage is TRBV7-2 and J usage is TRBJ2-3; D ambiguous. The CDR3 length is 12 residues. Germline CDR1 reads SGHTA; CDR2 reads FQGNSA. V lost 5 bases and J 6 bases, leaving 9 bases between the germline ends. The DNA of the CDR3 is TGTGCCAGCAGCAACAGCCGCGATACGCAGTATTTT. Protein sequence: CASSNSRDTQYF.

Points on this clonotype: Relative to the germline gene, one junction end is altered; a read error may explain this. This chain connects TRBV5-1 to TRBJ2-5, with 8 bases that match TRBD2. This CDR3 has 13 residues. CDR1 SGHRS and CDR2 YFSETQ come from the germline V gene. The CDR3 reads CASSLAGRENQYF. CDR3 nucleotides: TGCGCCAGCAGCTTGGCCGGGAGGGAGAACCAGTACTTC.

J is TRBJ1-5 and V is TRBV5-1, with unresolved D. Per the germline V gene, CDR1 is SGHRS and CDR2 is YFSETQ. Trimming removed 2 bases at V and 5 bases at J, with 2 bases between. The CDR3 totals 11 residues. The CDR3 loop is CASSFYQPQHF. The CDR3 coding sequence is TGCGCCAGCAGCTTCTATCAGCCCCAGCATTTT.

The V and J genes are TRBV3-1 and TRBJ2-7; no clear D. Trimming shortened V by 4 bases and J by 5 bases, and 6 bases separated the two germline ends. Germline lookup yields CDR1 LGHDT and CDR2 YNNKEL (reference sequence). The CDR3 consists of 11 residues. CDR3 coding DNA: TGTGCCAGCAGCCGTGGCCACGAGCAGTACTTC. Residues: CASSRGHEQYF.

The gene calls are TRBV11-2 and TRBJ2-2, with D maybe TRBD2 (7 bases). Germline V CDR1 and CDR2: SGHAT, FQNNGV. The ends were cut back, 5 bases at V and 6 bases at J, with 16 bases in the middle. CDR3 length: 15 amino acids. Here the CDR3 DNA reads TGTGCCAGCAGCCCTCGGGGGGCGCTGGCCGGGGAGCTGTTTTTT. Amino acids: CASSPRGALAGELFF. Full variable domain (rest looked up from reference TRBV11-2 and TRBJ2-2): EAGVAQSPRYKIIEKRQSVAFWCNPISGHATLYWYQQILGQGPKLLIQFQNNGVVDDSQLPKDRFSAERLKGVDSTLKIQPAKLEDSAVYLCASSPRGALAGELFFGEGSRLTVL.

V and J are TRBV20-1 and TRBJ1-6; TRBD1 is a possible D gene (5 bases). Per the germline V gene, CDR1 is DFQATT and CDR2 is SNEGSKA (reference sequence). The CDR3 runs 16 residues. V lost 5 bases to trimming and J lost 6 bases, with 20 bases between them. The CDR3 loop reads CSAQPLSRQTNSPLHF. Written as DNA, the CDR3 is TGCAGTGCTCAACCACTTTCTCGACAGACTAATTCACCCCTCCACTTT.

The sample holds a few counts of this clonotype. CDR3 amino acids: CAVRQGLMYEQYF. The CDR3 DNA sequence: TGTGCCGTAAGACAGGGGTTAATGTACGAGCAGTACTTC. The chain has TRBV10-3 and TRBJ2-7; 8 nucleotides line up with TRBD1. Germline V gene lookup returns CDR1 ENHRY and CDR2 SYGVKD. CDR3 length: 13 residues. Losses at the gene ends were 11 bases for V and 4 bases for J; bases not matched to a gene: 10.

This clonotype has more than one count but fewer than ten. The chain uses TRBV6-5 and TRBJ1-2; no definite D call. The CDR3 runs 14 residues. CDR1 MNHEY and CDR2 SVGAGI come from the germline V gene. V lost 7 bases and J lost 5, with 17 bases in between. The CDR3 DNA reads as TGTGCCAGCACTCGGGGTGCCTGGACTTATGGCTACACCTTC. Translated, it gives CASTRGAWTYGYTF.

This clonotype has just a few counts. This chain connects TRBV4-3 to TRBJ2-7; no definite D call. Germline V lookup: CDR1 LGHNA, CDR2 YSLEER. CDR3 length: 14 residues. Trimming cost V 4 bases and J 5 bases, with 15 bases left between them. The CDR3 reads CASSRGSQLHEQYF. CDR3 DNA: TGCGCCAGCAGCCGAGGCTCTCAGCTCCACGAGCAGTACTTC.

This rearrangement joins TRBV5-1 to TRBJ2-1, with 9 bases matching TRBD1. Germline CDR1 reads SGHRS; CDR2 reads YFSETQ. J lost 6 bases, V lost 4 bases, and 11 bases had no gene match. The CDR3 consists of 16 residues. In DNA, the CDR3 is TGCGCCAGCAGCAGAAAAACAGGGGGCGCGGCCAATGAGCAGTTCTTC. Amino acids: CASSRKTGGAANEQFF.